The next 16 T cell receptor beta chains were all read from a single sample in a study of blood T cell repertoires in COVID-19. TCRdb's table, derived via immunoSEQ multiplex PCR, lists solely in-frame clones and lacks some. This sample carries roughly 61,000 clones, around nine tenths of them seen once, and the ten largest clones take 16%. The sample was peripheral blood. Receptors were obtained from a man older than 75 with acute or convalescent COVID-19.

The gene calls are TRBV2 and TRBJ2-1; 16 bases align to TRBD2. This CDR3 region has 19 residues. The V gene's germline CDR1 is SNHLY and CDR2 FYNNEI. Trimming took 5 bases from V and 0 from J; bases not matched to a gene: 7. The CDR3, as DNA: TGTGCCAGCAGTCCCGGGACTAGCGGGGGGGGGAGCTCCTACAATGAGCAGTTCTTC. Translated, it gives CASSPGTSGGGSSYNEQFF.

The chain couples TRBV10-3 to TRBJ2-3; 14 positions agree with TRBD2. The CDR3 has 16 residues. V lost 7 bases, J lost 5 bases, and 8 bases stayed unmatched. Germline values: CDR1 ENHRY, CDR2 SYGVKD. For the CDR3, the DNA is TGTGCCATCACTAAGACTAGCGGGGGGGCGGGAGATACGCAGTATTTT. This encodes CAITKTSGGAGDTQYF.

V usage is TRBV7-9 and J usage is TRBJ1-5; D gene ambiguous. Germline loops: CDR1 SEHNR, CDR2 FQNEAQ (reference sequence). Trimming took off 1 base at V and 6 bases at J, with 10 bases between the two ends. This CDR3 spans 14 amino acids. The CDR3 coding sequence is TGTGCCAGCAGCTTAGATTCCGGGGTTCAGCCCCAGCATTTT. This translates into CASSLDSGVQPQHF.

The V call is TRBV30, the J call TRBJ2-2, with 9 nucleotides matching TRBD2. This CDR3 spans 15 amino acids. Germline V gene data show CDR1 as GTSNPN and CDR2 as SVGIG (reference sequence). V dropped 4 bases and J dropped 7; count of bases not matched to a gene: 10. CDR3 DNA: TGTGCCTGGATAGCGGGGGCCGGTCTTGTCGGGGAGCTGTTTTTT. Translation: CAWIAGAGLVGELFF. The full variable domain, its missing parts supplied by reference TRBV30 and TRBJ2-2, is SQTIHQWPATLVQPVGSPLSLECTVEGTSNPNLYWYRQAAGRGLQLLFYSVGIGQISSEVPQNLSASRPQDRQFILSSKKLLLSDSGFYLCAWIAGAGLVGELFFGEGSRLTVL.

The chain uses TRBV5-6 and TRBJ2-3; possible D gene TRBD1, 6 bases. Germline CDR1 and CDR2: SGHDT and YYEEEE. CDR3 size: 17 residues. The ends were cut back, 4 bases at V and 0 bases at J, with 18 bases in the middle. CDR3 sequence reads: CASSLTRGTLSTDTQYF. The CDR3 DNA reads TGTGCCAGCAGCCTCACCCGAGGGACACTTAGCACAGATACGCAGTATTTT.

This clone occurred once. The rearrangement links TRBV7-8 to TRBJ2-5; D is ambiguous. The CDR3 spans 13 residues. Germline CDR1 and CDR2: SGHVS and FQNEAQ. The V gene lost 5 bases and the J gene lost 2 bases, with 9 bases spanning the gap. CDR3 sequence (DNA): TGTGCCAGCAGCCCCGGTCTGCAAGAGACCCAGTACTTC. Protein product: CASSPGLQETQYF.

This chain uses TRBV6-5 with TRBJ1-5; TRBD1 is a possible D gene (6 bases). This CDR3 region has 14 residues. CDR1 MNHEY and CDR2 SVGAGI come from the germline V gene. The germline V and J ends were trimmed by 8 bases and 7 bases, with 18 bases remaining between them. This CDR3 reads CASGRGGRGQPQHF. The CDR3 nucleotides read TGTGCCAGCGGTAGAGGGGGAAGAGGGCAGCCCCAGCATTTT.

Comment on this clone: The junction and the germline gene differ at one end; a read error may be behind it. This chain connects TRBV12-5 to TRBJ1-1; TRBD1 agrees at 7 bases. The length of the CDR3 is 13 residues. Per germline, CDR1 LGHNT and CDR2 FRNRAP. The CDR3 sequence: CASGPGGNTEAFF. CDR3 in DNA: TGTGCTAGTGGTCCAGGGGGTAACACTGAGGCTTTCTTT.

The CDR3 nucleotides read TGTGCCAGCAGCCAAGGGGTTGGGGGGACTGGTGGCTACACCTTC. It encodes CASSQGVGGTGGYTF. The chain combines TRBV3-1 (or the pseudogene TRBV3-2) with TRBJ1-2, with D tentatively TRBD1 (5 bases). CDR3 length equals 15 residues. Germline loops: CDR1 LGHDT, CDR2 YNNKEL (reference sequence). Trimming left V 1 base short and J 7 bases short, with 16 bases between.

This chain joins TRBV7-8 and TRBJ1-5; possibly TRBD1 for D (6 bases). Trimming shortened V by 5 bases and J by 0 bases, and 11 bases separated the two germline ends. Germline V gene sequence: CDR1 SGHVS, CDR2 FQNEAQ. The CDR3 extends over 15 amino acids. The CDR3 sequence is CASSRDRLSNQPQHF. As DNA, the CDR3 is TGTGCCAGCAGCCGAGACAGGCTTAGCAATCAGCCCCAGCATTTT.

The chain has TRBV25-1 and TRBJ2-5, with D perhaps TRBD2 (7 bases). This CDR3 is 15 amino acids long. The germline gives CDR1 MGHDK, CDR2 SYGVNS. The V gene lost 2 bases and the J gene lost 5 bases, with 15 bases spanning the gap. CDR3: CASSEAGARGETQYF. CDR3 bases: TGTGCCAGCAGTGAAGCGGGGGCGCGGGGGGAGACCCAGTACTTC.

This clone appeared once. The chain couples TRBV19 to TRBJ2-4; TRBD1 might be the D (6 bases). This CDR3 region has 13 residues. Germline CDR1 LNHDA, CDR2 SQIVND (reference sequence). V lost 7 bases to trimming and J lost 9 bases, with 16 bases between them. The CDR3, as DNA: TGTGCCAGTACGGAGACAGGAGATATCATTCAGTACTTC. Translating it yields CASTETGDIIQYF.

The table lists this clone with a count of one. The rearrangement links TRBV7-8 to TRBJ1-5; 7 bases are shared with TRBD1. Per germline, CDR1 SGHVS and CDR2 FQNEAQ. V was pared by 2 bases and J by 6 bases, with 7 bases of the junction left unmatched. The CDR3 runs to 15 residues. The CDR3 loop reads CASSLNSGGFQPQHF. The CDR3 DNA reads as TGTGCCAGCAGCTTAAATTCAGGGGGGTTTCAGCCCCAGCATTTT.

The chain employs TRBV25-1 and TRBJ2-3; 11 bases align to TRBD1. The germline V gene has CDR1 MGHDK and CDR2 SYGVNS. Trimming took 3 bases from V and 3 from J; bases not matched to a gene: 2. CDR3 length equals 15 residues. The CDR3 loop reads CASSDGTGGTDTQYF. The CDR3 coding sequence is TGTGCCAGCAGTGACGGGACAGGGGGTACAGATACGCAGTATTTT.

The rearrangement joins TRBV18 to TRBJ2-3; D call uncertain. The CDR3 contains 16 residues. CDR1 is KGHSH, CDR2 LQKENI, per germline. V was clipped by 2 bases and J by 0 bases, with 12 bases between them. CDR3 sequence (DNA): TGTGCCAGCTCACCATTTGCGCAGGCTAGCACAGATACGCAGTATTTT. Protein: CASSPFAQASTDTQYF.

The chain employs TRBV11-3 and TRBJ2-3; TRBD2 might be the D (6 bases). Germline lookup yields CDR1 SGHNT and CDR2 YENEEA. Trimming removed 4 bases at V and 2 bases at J, with 10 bases between. The CDR3 is 14 amino acids. The CDR3 loop reads CASSSGLPTDTQYF. CDR3 bases: TGTGCCAGCAGCTCCGGACTACCCACAGATACGCAGTATTTT.